The present T cell receptor (beta chain) was sequenced within a study of monozygotic twins with inflammatory bowel disease. Worth noting for this clonotype: Its antigen remains unidentified.

CDR1 LGHNT and CDR2 FRNRAP come from the germline V gene. The CDR3 length is 17 residues. Per donor, over 2 ml of blood was collected and frozen. Study-level points and caveats: A distinction between different T cell subtypes was not possible. A single strong clonotype or signal linked to IBD was not supported. Among IBD patients, fewer clonotypes were shared with others than among healthy twins, especially with disease activity.

For each CDR3 protein, TCRdb gives one entry from its re-call of the 5' RACE reads, without DNA. The sample data list 150,000 to 200,000 distinct CDR3 sequences. Sequenced material: blood. V gene TRBV12-5 combines with J gene TRBJ1-1; with no DNA, the TCRdb D assignment of TRBD1 cannot be verified. The sequence was obtained from a human donor with ulcerative colitis or Crohn's disease, or a healthy co-twin of an affected twin (not recorded which). CDR3 sequence: CASGLATDRALRTEAFF.